The table lists the clone carrying this T cell receptor (beta chain) with many counts. Antigen unknown. The data were obtained in a study of T cell repertoires in cytomegalovirus infection. Study details: CMV infection together with matching HLA type was indicated by public TCR beta signatures.

V shed 0 bases and J 6 bases; nucleotides not matched to a gene: 9. This CDR3 contains 16 residues. Germline-derived CDR1 and CDR2 are MGHDK and SYGVNS. Study-wide results and caveats: HLA-C-restricted TCR beta clonotypes specific for CMV led the ex vivo response.

In TCRdb, the reads were re-called with MiXCR into one record per CDR3 protein. The sample includes about 300,000 distinct CDR3 sequences, 9.6% of them seen just once. The V call is TRBV25-1, the J call TRBJ2-3, with 7 bases lining up with TRBD1. The TCR was taken from a human donor in good health (CMV status not recorded). Some clones in this sample may be carry-over from other donors' samples. Input material: PBMCs. This CDR3 reads CASSEYTDRESDTQYF. The CDR3 nucleotides are TGTGCCAGCAGTGAATATACAGACAGGGAGTCGGATACGCAGTATTTT.